Shown below are 25 T cell receptor beta chains from a single sample sequenced in a study of cytomegalovirus exposure and HLA in healthy donors. The PCR had 60 Vbeta and 13 Jbeta primers. Sequencing was performed with immunoSEQ multiplex PCR; in TCRdb, only in-frame clones are kept and a portion is missing. In total, the table holds some 150,000 clones. The sample consisted of PBMCs. These receptors all stem from a woman under 30 in good health and CMV-seropositive.

V is TRBV5-6 and J is TRBJ1-4; D is perhaps TRBD1 (5 bases). Per the germline V gene, CDR1 is SGHDT and CDR2 is YYEEEE. This CDR3 comprises 14 residues. Trimming took off 5 bases at V and 3 bases at J, with 11 bases between the two ends. CDR3 sequence reads: CASSYRGSNEKLFF. The DNA for the CDR3 is TGTGCCAGCAGTTACCGGGGGTCTAATGAAAAACTGTTTTTT.

The chain is built from TRBV7-9 and TRBJ1-1; D is possibly TRBD1 (5 bases). The CDR3 sequence is 13 residues long. V was clipped by 4 bases and J by 1 base, with 7 bases between them. From germline, CDR1 is SEHNR and CDR2 FQNEAQ (reference sequence). The CDR3 loop is CASSYTGNTEAFF. The CDR3 nucleotides are TGTGCCAGCAGCTACACAGGGAACACTGAAGCTTTCTTT. Combining the CDR3 with reference TRBV7-9 and TRBJ1-1 gives the whole variable domain DTGVSQNPRHKITKRGQNVTFRCDPISEHNRLYWYRQTLGQGPEFLTYFQNEAQLEKSRLLSDRFSAERPKGSFSTLEIQRTEQGDSAMYLCASSYTGNTEAFFGQGTRLTVV.

CDR3 protein: CASSPTGKVATNEKLFF. As DNA, the CDR3 is TGTGCCAGCTCACCAACAGGGAAGGTTGCAACTAATGAAAAACTGTTTTTT. This chain uses TRBV18 with TRBJ1-4, with D possibly being TRBD1 (6 bases). V was pared by 2 bases and J by 0 bases, with 13 bases between. This CDR3 comprises 17 residues. Germline CDR1 reads KGHSH; CDR2 reads LQKENI.

The chain recombines TRBV4-1 with TRBJ1-4; possibly TRBD1 for D (6 bases). Germline lookup yields CDR1 MGHRA and CDR2 YSYEKL. V was cut by 1 base and J by 8 bases, with 14 bases left in between. The CDR3 has 15 residues. The CDR3 here is CASSQVSRGGEKLFF. The CDR3 DNA reads TGCGCCAGCAGCCAAGTGAGCAGGGGTGGAGAAAAACTGTTTTTT.

The chain employs TRBV5-1 and TRBJ1-6; D unresolved. V dropped 4 bases and J dropped 0 bases, with 14 bases sitting between them. Looked up from germline, CDR1 is SGHRS and CDR2 is YFSETQ. The CDR3 is made up of 17 amino acids. CDR3 coding DNA: TGCGCCAGCAGCCGAAAGACCGGAGACTCCTATAATTCACCCCTCCACTTT. The encoded protein is CASSRKTGDSYNSPLHF.

The V gene is TRBV7-3, the J gene TRBJ2-3; 9 nucleotides align to TRBD2. CDR1 is SGHTA, CDR2 FQGTGA, per germline. The CDR3 contains 15 residues. The junction had 5 bases not matched to a gene; V was cut back by 5 bases and J by 2 bases. CDR3 region: CASSRTSGSTDTQYF. The CDR3 coding sequence is TGTGCCAGCAGCCGTACTAGCGGGTCCACAGATACGCAGTATTTT.

V gene TRBV7-2 combines with J gene TRBJ2-7, with TRBD2 matching 7 bases. Germline lookup yields CDR1 SGHTA and CDR2 FQGNSA. There are 15 residues in the CDR3. V lost 3 bases, J lost 2 bases, and 7 bases stayed unmatched. In DNA, the CDR3 is TGTGCCAGCAGCTTTGGGGGGGGTTCGGCCTACGAGCAGTACTTC. Its protein product is CASSFGGGSAYEQYF. Full variable domain (rest looked up from reference TRBV7-2 and TRBJ2-7): GAGVSQSPSNKVTEKGKDVELRCDPISGHTALYWYRQSLGQGLEFLIYFQGNSAPDKSGLPSDRFSAERTGGSVSTLTIQRTQQEDSAVYLCASSFGGGSAYEQYFGPGTRLTVT.

The rearrangement joins TRBV15 to TRBJ2-5; D perhaps matches TRBD2 (6 bases). Germline values: CDR1 LNHNV, CDR2 YYDKDF (reference sequence). Trimming took 5 bases from V and 5 from J, leaving 21 bases between them. CDR3 length: 16 amino acids. The CDR3 DNA is TGTGCCACCAGCCGGAGGGAAGGCGACCGCAGGGAGACCCAGTACTTC. Its protein product is CATSRREGDRRETQYF.

V and J are TRBV6-5 and TRBJ2-7; TRBD2 agrees at 14 bases. The V and J ends lost 6 bases and 7 bases, in that order; junction bases with no gene match: 8. CDR1 is MNHEY, CDR2 SVGAGI, per germline. The CDR3 is made up of 15 amino acids. In DNA, the CDR3 is TGTGCCAGCAGGGCGGGACTAGCGGGGGCTCGAGAGCAGTACTTC. As protein: CASRAGLAGAREQYF.

The rearrangement links TRBV7-3 to TRBJ2-7, with a possible D match to TRBD2 (7 bases). Germline CDR1 reads SGHTA; CDR2 reads FQGTGA. V lost 8 bases to trimming and J lost 2 bases, with 16 bases between them. The CDR3 extends over 14 amino acids. The CDR3 sequence: CASSRGAGPYEQYF. The CDR3 coding sequence is TGTGCCAGCTCCCGGGGGGCGGGTCCCTACGAGCAGTACTTC.

The chain carries TRBV30 and TRBJ2-3, with 10 bases aligning to TRBD2. CDR1 is GTSNPN and CDR2 is SVGIG in the germline V gene (reference sequence). The junction had 8 bases not matched to a gene; V was cut back by 5 bases and J by 6 bases. This CDR3 is built from 14 residues. DNA of the CDR3: TGTGCCTGGGGCAGCAGCGGGAGGGGGGATACGCAGTATTTT. Amino acids: CAWGSSGRGDTQYF.

This chain links TRBV19 with TRBJ1-1; D is perhaps TRBD1 (5 bases). Germline CDR1 and CDR2: LNHDA and SQIVND (reference sequence). The CDR3 sequence is 14 residues long. With 6 bases removed from V and 3 bases from J, the gap between germline ends came to 14 bases. Written as DNA, the CDR3 is TGTGCCAGTAGCGGGCGGGGGTGGGACACTGAAGCTTTCTTT. Protein sequence: CASSGRGWDTEAFF.

The rearrangement uses TRBV30 and TRBJ1-1, with D tentatively TRBD1 (6 bases). The CDR3 is 12 residues long. V was trimmed by 4 bases and J by 1 base, leaving 7 bases between them. The V gene's germline CDR1 is GTSNPN and CDR2 SVGIG (reference sequence). The chain's CDR3 is CAWKDRNTEAFF. CDR3 nucleotide sequence: TGTGCCTGGAAGGACAGGAACACTGAAGCTTTCTTT.

The chain carries TRBV5-1 and TRBJ2-1; TRBD1 agrees at 7 bases. The CDR3 is made up of 14 amino acids. Germline trimming cut 0 bases from V and 4 bases from J; bases unmatched to any gene: 1. Germline lookup yields CDR1 SGHRS and CDR2 YFSETQ. This chain's CDR3 is CASSLGQGYNEQFF. CDR3 coding DNA: TGCGCCAGCAGCTTGGGACAGGGATACAATGAGCAGTTCTTC.

The chain employs TRBV19 and TRBJ2-1, with D possibly being TRBD2 (5 bases). Germline loops: CDR1 LNHDA, CDR2 SQIVND (reference sequence). The CDR3 is 13 amino acids. Trimming removed 8 bases from V and 4 bases from J, with 12 bases in between. The CDR3: CASWSGIYNEQFF. CDR3 in DNA: TGTGCCAGTTGGTCGGGGATTTACAATGAGCAGTTCTTC.

V is TRBV30 and J is TRBJ2-7; the match to TRBD1 covers 7 bases. CDR3 length: 14 amino acids. Per germline, CDR1 GTSNPN and CDR2 SVGIG (reference sequence). The V and J ends lost 1 base and 1 base, in that order; junction bases with no gene match: 4. CDR3 nucleotides: TGTGCCTGGAGTGCAGGGGGAAGTTCCTACGAGCAGTACTTC. It codes for CAWSAGGSSYEQYF.

V and J are TRBV5-1 and TRBJ2-7; 8 nucleotides match TRBD2. V was clipped by 0 bases and J by 9 bases; unmatched bases: 14. The CDR3 length is 16 residues. CDR1 and CDR2 (germline): SGHRS, YFSETQ. The CDR3 nucleotides read TGCGCCAGCAGCTTGGAGGCTTTCGGGAGGGCGAACGGGCAGTACTTC. Translated: CASSLEAFGRANGQYF.

The rearrangement joins TRBV5-4 to TRBJ2-2; a weak D match, TRBD2 (7 bases). Germline CDR1 is SGHNT and CDR2 is YYREEE (reference sequence). The CDR3 is made up of 16 amino acids. V dropped 5 bases and J dropped 0 bases, with 14 bases sitting between them. CDR3 protein: CASRGGAGPNTGELFF. DNA for the CDR3: TGTGCCAGCAGAGGGGGAGCGGGACCGAACACCGGGGAGCTGTTTTTT.

CDR3 DNA sequence: TGCGCCAGCAGCCAAGAAGGCAGGCAATCCTACGAGCAGTACTTC. It translates to CASSQEGRQSYEQYF. The chain combines TRBV4-3 with TRBJ2-7; no definite D call. Trimming pared 0 bases from V and 1 base from J, leaving 10 bases between. Germline V gene lookup returns CDR1 LGHNA and CDR2 YSLEER. This CDR3 is 15 amino acids long.

The chain is built from TRBV4-3 and TRBJ2-1; maybe TRBD2 (7 bases). This CDR3 contains 14 residues. Germline CDR1 is LGHNA and CDR2 is YSLEER. V was pared by 4 bases and J by 7 bases, with 14 bases between. CDR3 sequence (DNA): TGCGCCAGCAGCCGAGGGGGGGGCGGGAATGAGCAGTTCTTC. Encoded protein: CASSRGGGGNEQFF.

For the CDR3, the DNA is TGCGCCAGCAGCGACGCACTAGCGGGAGCTTCCGATGAGCAGTTCTTC. It yields the protein CASSDALAGASDEQFF. J is TRBJ2-1 and V is TRBV5-1; 11 bases match TRBD2. CDR3 length equals 16 residues. The junction had 11 bases not matched to a gene; V was cut back by 4 bases and J by 8 bases. Germline CDR1 is SGHRS and CDR2 is YFSETQ.

The chain links TRBV13 to TRBJ1-1, with D maybe TRBD1 (6 bases). The length of the CDR3 is 15 residues. The germline V and J ends were trimmed by 4 bases and 0 bases, with 12 bases remaining between them. Germline CDR1 reads PRHDT; CDR2 reads FYEKMQ (reference sequence). The CDR3 DNA sequence: TGTGCCAGCAGCTCGATACAGGGAATGAACACTGAAGCTTTCTTT. This sequence encodes CASSSIQGMNTEAFF. The whole variable domain, remainder taken from reference TRBV13 and TRBJ1-1, is AAGVIQSPRHLIKEKRETATLKCYPIPRHDTVYWYQQGPGQDPQFLISFYEKMQSDKGSIPDRFSAQQFSDYHSELNMSSLELGDSALYFCASSSIQGMNTEAFFGQGTRLTVV.

The CDR3 DNA is TGTGCCAGCAGCTTAACGGCGGGGGGCCGAGATACGCAGTATTTT. Translated: CASSLTAGGRDTQYF. The rearrangement uses TRBV7-3 and TRBJ2-3; 8 nucleotides align to TRBD2. The V and J ends lost 0 bases and 5 bases, in that order; junction bases with no gene match: 4. Germline-derived CDR1 and CDR2 are SGHTA and FQGTGA. The CDR3 length is 15 residues.

The rearrangement uses TRBV5-1 and TRBJ2-1; 10 bases fit TRBD2. From germline, CDR1 is SGHRS and CDR2 YFSETQ. The CDR3 spans 15 residues. Trimming took 1 base from V and 8 from J; bases not matched to a gene: 6. The CDR3, as DNA: TGCGCCAGCAGCTTGACTAGCGGGATGGTAGATGAGCAGTTCTTC. Residues: CASSLTSGMVDEQFF.

The chain couples TRBV7-2 to TRBJ2-1; 7 positions match TRBD2. The CDR3 consists of 15 residues. Germline V CDR1 and CDR2: SGHTA, FQGNSA. V shed 5 bases, J shed 8 bases, and the junction held 12 bases outside the gene matches. CDR3 protein: CASSPQGGSRYEQFF. For the CDR3, the DNA is TGTGCCAGCAGCCCCCAGGGCGGGAGTAGGTATGAGCAGTTCTTC. Based on the CDR3 plus reference TRBV7-2 and TRBJ2-1, the full variable domain is GAGVSQSPSNKVTEKGKDVELRCDPISGHTALYWYRQSLGQGLEFLIYFQGNSAPDKSGLPSDRFSAERTGGSVSTLTIQRTQQEDSAVYLCASSPQGGSRYEQFFGPGTRLTVL.